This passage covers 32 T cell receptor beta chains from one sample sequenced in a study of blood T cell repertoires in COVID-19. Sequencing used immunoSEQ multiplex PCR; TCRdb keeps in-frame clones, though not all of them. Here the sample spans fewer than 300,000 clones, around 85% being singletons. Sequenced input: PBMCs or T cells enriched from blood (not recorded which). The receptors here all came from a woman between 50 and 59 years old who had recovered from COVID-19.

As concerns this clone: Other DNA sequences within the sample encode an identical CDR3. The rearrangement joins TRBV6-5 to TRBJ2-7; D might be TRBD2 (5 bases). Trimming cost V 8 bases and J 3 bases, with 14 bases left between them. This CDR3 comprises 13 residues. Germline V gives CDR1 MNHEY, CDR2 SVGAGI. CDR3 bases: TGTGCCAGCTCTTTAGGAGGAAGCTACGAGCAGTACTTC. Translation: CASSLGGSYEQYF.

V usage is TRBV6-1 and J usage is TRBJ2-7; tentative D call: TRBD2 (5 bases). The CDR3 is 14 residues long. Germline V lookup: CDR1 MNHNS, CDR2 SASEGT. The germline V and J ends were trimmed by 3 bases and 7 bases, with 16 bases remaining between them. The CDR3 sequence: CASSDRGRGGEQYF. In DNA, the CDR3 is TGTGCCAGCAGTGACAGAGGGCGAGGTGGTGAGCAGTACTTC.

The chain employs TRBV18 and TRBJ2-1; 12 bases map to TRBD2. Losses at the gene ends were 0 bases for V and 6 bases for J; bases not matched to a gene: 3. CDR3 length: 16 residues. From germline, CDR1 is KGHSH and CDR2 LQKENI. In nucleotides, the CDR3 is TGTGCCAGCTCACCACCTGGACTAGCGGGGAGCAATGAGCAGTTCTTC. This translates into CASSPPGLAGSNEQFF.

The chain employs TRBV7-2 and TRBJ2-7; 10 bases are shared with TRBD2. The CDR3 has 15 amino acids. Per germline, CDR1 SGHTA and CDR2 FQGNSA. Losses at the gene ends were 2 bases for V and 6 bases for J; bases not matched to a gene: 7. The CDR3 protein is CASSLMSGGAGEQYF. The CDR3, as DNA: TGTGCCAGCAGCTTAATGAGCGGGGGGGCTGGCGAGCAGTACTTC.

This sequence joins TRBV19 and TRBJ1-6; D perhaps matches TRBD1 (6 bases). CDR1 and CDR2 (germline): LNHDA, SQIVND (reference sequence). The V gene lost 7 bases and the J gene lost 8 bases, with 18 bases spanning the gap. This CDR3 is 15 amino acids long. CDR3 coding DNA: TGTGCCAGTAAAGTGTCTGGGGGCGGAGATTCACCCCTCCACTTT. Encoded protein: CASKVSGGGDSPLHF. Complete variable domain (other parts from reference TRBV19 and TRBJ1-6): DGGITQSPKYLFRKEGQNVTLSCEQNLNHDAMYWYRQDPGQGLRLIYYSQIVNDFQKGDIAEGYSVSREKKESFPLTVTSAQKNPTAFYLCASKVSGGGDSPLHFGNGTRLTVT.

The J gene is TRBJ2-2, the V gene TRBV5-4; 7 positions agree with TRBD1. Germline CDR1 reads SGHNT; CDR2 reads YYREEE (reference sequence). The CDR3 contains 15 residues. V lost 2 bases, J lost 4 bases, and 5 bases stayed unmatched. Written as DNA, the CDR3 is TGTGCCAGCAGCTTACCAGGGGGTAGCACCGGGGAGCTGTTTTTT. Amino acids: CASSLPGGSTGELFF.

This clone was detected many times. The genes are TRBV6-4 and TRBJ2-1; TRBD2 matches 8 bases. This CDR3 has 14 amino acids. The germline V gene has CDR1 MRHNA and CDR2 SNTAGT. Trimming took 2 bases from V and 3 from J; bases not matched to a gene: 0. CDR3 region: CASSDAGGYNEQFF. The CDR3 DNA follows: TGTGCCAGCAGTGACGCGGGAGGCTACAATGAGCAGTTCTTC.

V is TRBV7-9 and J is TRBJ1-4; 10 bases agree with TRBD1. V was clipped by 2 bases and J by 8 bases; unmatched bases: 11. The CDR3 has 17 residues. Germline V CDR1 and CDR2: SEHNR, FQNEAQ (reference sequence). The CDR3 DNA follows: TGTGCCAGCAGCTTAAATCAGAGACAGGGGGCAGAAGAAAAACTGTTTTTT. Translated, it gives CASSLNQRQGAEEKLFF.

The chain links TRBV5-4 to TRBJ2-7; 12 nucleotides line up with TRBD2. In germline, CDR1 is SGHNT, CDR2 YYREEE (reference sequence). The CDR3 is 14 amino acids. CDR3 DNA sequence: TGTGCGTCTGGACTAGCGGGATTCTCCTACGAGCAGTACTTC. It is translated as CASGLAGFSYEQYF.

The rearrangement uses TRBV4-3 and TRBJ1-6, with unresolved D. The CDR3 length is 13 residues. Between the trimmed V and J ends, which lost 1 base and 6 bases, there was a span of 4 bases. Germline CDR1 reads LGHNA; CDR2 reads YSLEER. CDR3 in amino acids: CASSQVINSPLHF. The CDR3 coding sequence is TGCGCCAGCAGCCAAGTTATTAATTCACCCCTCCACTTT.

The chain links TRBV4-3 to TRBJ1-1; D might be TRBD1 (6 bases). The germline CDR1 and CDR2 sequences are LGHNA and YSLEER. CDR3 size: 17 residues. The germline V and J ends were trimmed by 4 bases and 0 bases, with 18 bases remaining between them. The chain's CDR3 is CASSPDPGQRMNTEAFF. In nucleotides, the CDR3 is TGCGCCAGCAGCCCTGATCCCGGACAGAGAATGAACACTGAAGCTTTCTTT.

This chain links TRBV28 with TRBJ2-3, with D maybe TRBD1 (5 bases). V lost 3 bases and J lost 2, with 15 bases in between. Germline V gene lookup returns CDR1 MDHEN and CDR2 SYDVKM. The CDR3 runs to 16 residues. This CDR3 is CASSFLGAVDTDTQYF. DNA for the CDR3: TGTGCCAGCAGTTTCTTAGGGGCGGTGGACACAGATACGCAGTATTTT. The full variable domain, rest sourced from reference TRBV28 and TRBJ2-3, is DVKVTQSSRYLVKRTGEKVFLECVQDMDHENMFWYRQDPGLGLRLIYFSYDVKMKEKGDIPEGYSVSREKKERFSLILESASTNQTSMYLCASSFLGAVDTDTQYFGPGTRLTVL.

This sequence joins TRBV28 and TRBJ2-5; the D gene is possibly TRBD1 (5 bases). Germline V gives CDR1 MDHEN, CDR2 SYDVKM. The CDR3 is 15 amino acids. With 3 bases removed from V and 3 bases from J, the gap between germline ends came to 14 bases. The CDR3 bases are TGTGCCAGCAGTTTTTCAGGGCGCCCGGAAGAGACCCAGTACTTC. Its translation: CASSFSGRPEETQYF.

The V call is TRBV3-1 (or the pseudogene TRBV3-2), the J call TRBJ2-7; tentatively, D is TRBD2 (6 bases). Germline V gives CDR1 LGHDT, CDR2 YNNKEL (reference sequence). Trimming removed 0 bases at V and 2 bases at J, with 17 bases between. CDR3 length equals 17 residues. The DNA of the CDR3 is TGTGCCAGCAGCCAAGATTATGGGACTCCAAGTACCTACGAGCAGTACTTC. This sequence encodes CASSQDYGTPSTYEQYF.

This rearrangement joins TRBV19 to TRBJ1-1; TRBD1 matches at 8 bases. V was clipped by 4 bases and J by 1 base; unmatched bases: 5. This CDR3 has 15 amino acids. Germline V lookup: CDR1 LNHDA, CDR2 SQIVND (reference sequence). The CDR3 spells CASSTDREGNTEAFF. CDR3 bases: TGTGCCAGTAGTACGGACAGGGAAGGGAACACTGAAGCTTTCTTT.

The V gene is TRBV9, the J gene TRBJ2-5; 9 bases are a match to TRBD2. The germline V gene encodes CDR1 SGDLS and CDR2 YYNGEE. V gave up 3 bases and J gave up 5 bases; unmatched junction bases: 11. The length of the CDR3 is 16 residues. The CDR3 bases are TGTGCCAGCAGCGGACGAAGGCGGGGGGGTCGGGAGACCCAGTACTTC. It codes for CASSGRRRGGRETQYF.

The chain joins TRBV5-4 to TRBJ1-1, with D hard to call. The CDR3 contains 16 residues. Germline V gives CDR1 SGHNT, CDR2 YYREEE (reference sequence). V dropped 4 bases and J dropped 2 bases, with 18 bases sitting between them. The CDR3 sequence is CASSPAGGNPNTEAFF. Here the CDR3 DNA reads TGTGCCAGCAGCCCTGCCGGAGGGAATCCCAACACTGAAGCTTTCTTT.

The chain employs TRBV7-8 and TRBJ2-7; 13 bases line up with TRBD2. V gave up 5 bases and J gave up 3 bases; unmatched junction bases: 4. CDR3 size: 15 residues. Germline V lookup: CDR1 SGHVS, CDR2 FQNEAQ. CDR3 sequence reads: CASSLGLAGVYEQYF. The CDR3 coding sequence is TGTGCCAGCAGCCTTGGACTAGCGGGAGTCTACGAGCAGTACTTC.

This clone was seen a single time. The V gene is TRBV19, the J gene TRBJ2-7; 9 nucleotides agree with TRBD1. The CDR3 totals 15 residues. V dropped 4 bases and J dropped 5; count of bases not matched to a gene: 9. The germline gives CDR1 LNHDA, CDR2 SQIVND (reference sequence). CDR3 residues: CASSKPGQGSHEQYF. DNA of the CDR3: TGTGCCAGTAGTAAACCGGGACAGGGAAGCCACGAGCAGTACTTC. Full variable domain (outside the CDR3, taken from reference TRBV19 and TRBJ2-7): DGGITQSPKYLFRKEGQNVTLSCEQNLNHDAMYWYRQDPGQGLRLIYYSQIVNDFQKGDIAEGYSVSREKKESFPLTVTSAQKNPTAFYLCASSKPGQGSHEQYFGPGTRLTVT.

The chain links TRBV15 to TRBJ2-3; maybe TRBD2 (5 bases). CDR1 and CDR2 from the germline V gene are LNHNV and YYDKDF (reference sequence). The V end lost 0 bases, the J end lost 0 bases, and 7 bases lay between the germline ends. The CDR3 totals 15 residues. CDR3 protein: CATSRDPGSTDTQYF. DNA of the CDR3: TGTGCCACCAGCAGAGATCCGGGGAGCACAGATACGCAGTATTTT.

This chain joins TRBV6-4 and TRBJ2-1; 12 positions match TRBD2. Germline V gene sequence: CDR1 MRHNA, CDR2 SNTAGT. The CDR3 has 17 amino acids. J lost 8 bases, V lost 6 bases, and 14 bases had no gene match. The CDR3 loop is CASRPTSGGYSPHEQFF. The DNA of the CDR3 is TGTGCCAGCAGGCCAACTAGCGGGGGGTACAGTCCCCATGAGCAGTTCTTC.

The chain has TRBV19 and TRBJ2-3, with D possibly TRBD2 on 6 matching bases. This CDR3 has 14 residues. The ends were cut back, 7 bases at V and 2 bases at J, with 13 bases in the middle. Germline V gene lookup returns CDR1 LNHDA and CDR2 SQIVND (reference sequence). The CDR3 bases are TGTGCCAGTATAGGCGGCGGGATCACAGATACGCAGTATTTT. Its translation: CASIGGGITDTQYF.

In DNA, the CDR3 is TGTGCCAGCAGTCGGACTACCACCTCCTACGAGCAGTACTTC. It encodes CASSRTTTSYEQYF. The V gene is TRBV6-5, the J gene TRBJ2-7; a weak D match, TRBD2 (6 bases). The germline V and J ends were trimmed by 5 bases and 0 bases, with 11 bases remaining between them. CDR1 MNHEY and CDR2 SVGAGI come from the germline V gene. The length of the CDR3 is 14 residues.

In DNA, the CDR3 is TGCAGCGTTGAGGACGGACAGTCCACTGAAGCTTTCTTT. Translating it yields CSVEDGQSTEAFF. The chain uses TRBV29-1 and TRBJ1-1; tentatively, D is TRBD1 (6 bases). The CDR3 extends over 13 amino acids. Trimming shortened V by 3 bases and J by 4 bases, and 12 bases separated the two germline ends. Germline V lookup: CDR1 SQVTM, CDR2 ANQGSEA.

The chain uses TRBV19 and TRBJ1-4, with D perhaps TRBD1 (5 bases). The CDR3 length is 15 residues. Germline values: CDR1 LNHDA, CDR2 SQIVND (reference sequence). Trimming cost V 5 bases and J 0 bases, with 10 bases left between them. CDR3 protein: CASSEWGATNEKLFF. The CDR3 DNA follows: TGTGCCAGTAGTGAATGGGGGGCAACTAATGAAAAACTGTTTTTT.

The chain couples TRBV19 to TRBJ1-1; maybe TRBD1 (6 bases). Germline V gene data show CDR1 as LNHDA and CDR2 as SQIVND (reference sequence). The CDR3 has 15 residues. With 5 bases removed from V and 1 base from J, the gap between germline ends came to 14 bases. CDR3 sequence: CASSLHGRGNTEAFF. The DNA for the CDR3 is TGTGCCAGTAGTTTACACGGCAGGGGGAACACTGAAGCTTTCTTT. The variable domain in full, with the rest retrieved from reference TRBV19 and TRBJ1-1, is DGGITQSPKYLFRKEGQNVTLSCEQNLNHDAMYWYRQDPGQGLRLIYYSQIVNDFQKGDIAEGYSVSREKKESFPLTVTSAQKNPTAFYLCASSLHGRGNTEAFFGQGTRLTVV.

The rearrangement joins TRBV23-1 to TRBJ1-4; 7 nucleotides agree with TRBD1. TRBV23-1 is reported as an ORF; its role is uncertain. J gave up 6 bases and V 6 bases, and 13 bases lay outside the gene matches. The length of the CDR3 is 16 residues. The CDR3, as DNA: TGCGCCAGCAGCAAAGACAGACAGGGTCCCCATGAAAAACTGTTTTTT. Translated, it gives CASSKDRQGPHEKLFF.

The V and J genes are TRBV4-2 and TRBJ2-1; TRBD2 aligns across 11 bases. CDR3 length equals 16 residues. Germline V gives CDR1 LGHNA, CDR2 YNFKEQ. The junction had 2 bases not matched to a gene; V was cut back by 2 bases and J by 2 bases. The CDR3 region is CASSQLAGGPYNEQFF. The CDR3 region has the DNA TGTGCCAGCAGCCAACTAGCGGGAGGCCCCTACAATGAGCAGTTCTTC.

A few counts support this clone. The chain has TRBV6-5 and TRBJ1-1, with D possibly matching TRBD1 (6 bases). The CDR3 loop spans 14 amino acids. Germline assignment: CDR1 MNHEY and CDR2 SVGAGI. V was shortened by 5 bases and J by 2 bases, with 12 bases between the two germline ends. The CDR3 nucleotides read TGTGCCAGCAGTCCCAGGACAGATAACACTGAAGCTTTCTTT. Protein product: CASSPRTDNTEAFF.

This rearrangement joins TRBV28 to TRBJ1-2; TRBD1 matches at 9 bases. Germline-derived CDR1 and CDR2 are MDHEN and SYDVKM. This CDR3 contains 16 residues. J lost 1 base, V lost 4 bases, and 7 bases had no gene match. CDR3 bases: TGTGCCAGCAGTTCCCCGGGGACAGGGTTTAACTATGGCTACACCTTC. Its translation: CASSSPGTGFNYGYTF.

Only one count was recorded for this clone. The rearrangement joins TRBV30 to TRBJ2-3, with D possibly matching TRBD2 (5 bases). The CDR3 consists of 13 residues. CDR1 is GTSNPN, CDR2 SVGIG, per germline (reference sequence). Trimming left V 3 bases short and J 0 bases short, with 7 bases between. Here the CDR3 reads CAWRGGSTDTQYF. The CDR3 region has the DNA TGTGCCTGGAGGGGCGGGAGCACAGATACGCAGTATTTT.

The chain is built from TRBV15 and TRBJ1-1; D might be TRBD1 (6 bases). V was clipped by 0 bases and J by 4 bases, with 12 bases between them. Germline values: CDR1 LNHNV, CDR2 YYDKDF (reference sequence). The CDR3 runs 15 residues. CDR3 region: CATSRDRGGGTEAFF. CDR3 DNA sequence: TGTGCCACCAGCAGAGACAGGGGAGGGGGCACTGAAGCTTTCTTT.